The source of this T cell receptor (beta chain) is a study of blood T cell repertoires in COVID-19. The V and J ends lost 6 bases and 6 bases respectively, with 12 bases between them. The CDR3 is 13 amino acids. Germline lookup yields CDR1 SGDLS and CDR2 YYNGEE. Only in-frame clones appear in the TCRdb table, and some are missing; sequencing was by immunoSEQ multiplex PCR. The data hold a few hundred thousand clones, with over 85% observed a single time. The origin of this receptor is a woman aged 55 to 70 with COVID-19, enrolled during active disease. Sequencing input: peripheral blood. This rearrangement joins TRBV9 to TRBJ2-2; no reliable D call. This CDR3 reads CASTQNTPGELFF. In DNA, the CDR3 is TGTGCCAGCACCCAGAATACACCCGGGGAGCTGTTTTTT.